This T cell receptor beta chain was captured by sequencing in a study of blood T cell repertoires in COVID-19. V was trimmed by 0 bases and J by 10 bases, leaving 10 bases between them. The germline CDR1 and CDR2 sequences are LGHDT and YNNKEL (reference sequence). This CDR3 is built from 14 residues. Using immunoSEQ multiplex PCR, the repertoire was profiled, and TCRdb retains in-frame clones only, with some absent. The sample consists of 150,000 or so clones, roughly nine tenths of them appearing once. This TCR was sampled from a woman between 65 and 79 years old with acute or convalescent COVID-19. Sequenced: peripheral blood. The gene calls are TRBV3-1 (or the pseudogene TRBV3-2) and TRBJ1-6, with D hard to call. CDR3 residues: CASSQERVWSPLHF. DNA of the CDR3: TGTGCCAGCAGCCAAGAGCGGGTATGGTCACCCCTCCACTTT.